This T cell receptor (beta chain) was recovered during a study of cytomegalovirus exposure and HLA in healthy donors. The PCR contained 60 Vbeta and 13 Jbeta primers. TCRdb's table, derived via immunoSEQ multiplex PCR, lists solely in-frame clones and lacks some. The sample shows some 150,000 clones, 77% of them seen only once. Study-level results: Researchers left out some V segments, among them TRBV6-2 and TRBV6-3, as indistinguishable. Later, an analysis found that common viral pathogens appeared to be linked with several of the most significant clusters.

Notes on this clone: Its antigen is undetermined.

Germline loops: CDR1 GTSNPN, CDR2 SVGIG (reference sequence). Trimming removed 4 bases from V and 1 base from J, with 16 bases in between. This CDR3 comprises 15 residues. The receptor was isolated from a woman aged 25 to 45 in good health and CMV-seronegative. Sequencing used PBMCs. The chain recombines TRBV30 with TRBJ1-2; perhaps TRBD1 as D (5 bases). Here the CDR3 DNA reads TGTGCCTGGATAGACAGTGGAAGCCTTAACTATGGCTACACCTTC. This translates into CAWIDSGSLNYGYTF.